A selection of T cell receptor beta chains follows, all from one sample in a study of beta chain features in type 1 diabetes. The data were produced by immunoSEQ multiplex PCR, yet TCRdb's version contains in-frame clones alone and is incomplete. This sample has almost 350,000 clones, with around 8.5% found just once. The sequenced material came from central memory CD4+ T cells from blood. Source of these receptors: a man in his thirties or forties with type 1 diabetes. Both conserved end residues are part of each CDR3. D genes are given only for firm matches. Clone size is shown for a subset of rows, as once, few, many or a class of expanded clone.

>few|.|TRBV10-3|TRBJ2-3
CAISESLSVTYF
TGTGCCATCAGTGAGTCTTTATCAGTTACGTATTTT
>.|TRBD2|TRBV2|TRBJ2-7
CASSEVGGAYEQYF
TGTGCCAGCAGTGAGGTCGGGGGGGCCTACGAGCAGTACTTC
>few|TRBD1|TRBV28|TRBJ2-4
CASSPGQGGDIQYF
TGTGCCAGCAGCCCTGGACAGGGGGGTGACATTCAGTACTTC
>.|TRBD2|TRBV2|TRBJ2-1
CASTKSGGANNEQFF
TGTGCCAGCACCAAAAGCGGGGGGGCCAACAATGAGCAGTTCTTC
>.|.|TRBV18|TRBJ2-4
CASSPPSLTGMGAKNIQYF
TGTGCCAGCTCACCACCGAGCTTGACAGGCATGGGAGCCAAAAACATTCAGTACTTC
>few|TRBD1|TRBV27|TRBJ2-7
CASSARDRPSYEQYF
TGTGCCAGCAGCGCGCGGGACAGGCCTTCCTACGAGCAGTACTTC
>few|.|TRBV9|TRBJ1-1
CASSADILNTEAFF
TGTGCCAGCAGCGCGGACATACTTAACACTGAAGCTTTCTTT
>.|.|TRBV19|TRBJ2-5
CASSPQASLDLKETQYF
TGTGCCAGTAGTCCCCAGGCCTCACTAGATTTAAAAGAGACCCAGTACTTC
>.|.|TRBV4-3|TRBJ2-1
CASSRRRGLYNEQFF
TGCGCCAGCAGCCGCCGCAGGGGACTCTACAATGAGCAGTTCTTC
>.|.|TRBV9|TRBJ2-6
CASSVAGTPNSGANVLTF
TGTGCCAGCAGCGTAGCGGGGACGCCGAACTCTGGGGCCAACGTCCTGACTTTC
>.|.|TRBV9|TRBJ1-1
CASSPLDSLSEAFF
TGTGCCAGCAGCCCACTCGACAGTTTATCTGAAGCTTTCTTT
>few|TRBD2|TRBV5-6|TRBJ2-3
CASSSPQTSGGAGDTQYF
TGTGCCAGCAGCTCCCCACAGACTAGCGGGGGGGCTGGAGATACGCAGTATTTT
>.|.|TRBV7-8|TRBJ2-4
CASSLGVGASKNIQYF
TGTGCCAGCAGCTTAGGTGTGGGCGCGTCCAAAAACATTCAGTACTTC
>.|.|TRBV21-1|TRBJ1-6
CASTTRRGVDSPLHF
TGTGCCAGCACCACCCGGCGGGGCGTAGATTCACCCCTCCACTTT
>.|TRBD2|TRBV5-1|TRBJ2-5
CASSQSGAVQETQYF
TGCGCCAGCAGCCAAAGCGGGGCTGTACAAGAGACCCAGTACTTC
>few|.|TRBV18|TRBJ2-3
CASSPTEDTQYF
TGTGCCAGCTCACCGACTGAAGATACGCAGTATTTT
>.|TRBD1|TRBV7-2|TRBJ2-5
CASSLGSGTGGETQYF
TGTGCCAGCAGCTTAGGATCCGGGACAGGGGGAGAGACCCAGTACTTC
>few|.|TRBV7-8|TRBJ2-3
CASSLAQDLDTQYF
TGTGCCAGCAGCTTAGCGCAGGACCTAGATACGCAGTATTTT
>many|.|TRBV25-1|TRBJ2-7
CASSGGQGQYEQYF
TGTGCCAGCAGTGGGGGGCAGGGGCAATACGAGCAGTACTTC
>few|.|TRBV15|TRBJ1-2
CATSNPAGSYGYTF
TGTGCCACCAGCAATCCGGCAGGGAGCTATGGCTACACCTTC
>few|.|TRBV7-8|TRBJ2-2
CASSFQQNTGELFF
TGTGCCAGCAGCTTCCAGCAGAACACCGGGGAGCTGTTTTTT
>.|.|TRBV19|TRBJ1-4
CASSDLTATNEKLFF
TGTGCCAGTTCCGACCTGACTGCAACTAATGAAAAACTGTTTTTT
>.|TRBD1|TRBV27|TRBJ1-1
CASSSQGVRAFF
TGTGCCAGCAGCTCCCAGGGGGTGCGGGCTTTCTTT
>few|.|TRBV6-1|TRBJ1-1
CASSEANTEAFF
TGTGCCAGCAGTGAAGCTAACACTGAAGCTTTCTTT
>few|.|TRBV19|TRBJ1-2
CASSPRDYGYTF
TGTGCCAGTAGTCCCAGGGACTATGGCTACACCTTC
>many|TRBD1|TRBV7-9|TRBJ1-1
CASRRQGVDTEAFF
TGTGCCAGCAGACGACAGGGGGTTGACACTGAAGCTTTCTTT
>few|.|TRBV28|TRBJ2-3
CASNSTPRAPKDTQYF
TGTGCCAGCAATTCTACCCCCAGGGCCCCGAAGGATACGCAGTATTTT
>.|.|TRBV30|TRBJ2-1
CAWSPWPPRAYNEQFF
TGTGCCTGGAGCCCCTGGCCGCCTAGGGCCTACAATGAGCAGTTCTTC
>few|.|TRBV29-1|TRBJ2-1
CSVSRDTYNEQFF
TGCAGCGTATCCCGGGACACGTACAATGAGCAGTTCTTC
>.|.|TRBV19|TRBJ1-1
CASSIQGQGTEAFF
TGTGCCAGTAGTATCCAGGGGCAAGGGACTGAAGCTTTCTTT
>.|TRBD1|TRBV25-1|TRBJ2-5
CASSASTGRGETQYF
TGTGCCAGCAGTGCCTCGACAGGGCGTGGGGAGACCCAGTACTTC
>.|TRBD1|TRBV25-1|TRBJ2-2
CASGKTGADTGELFF
TGTGCCAGCGGAAAGACAGGGGCCGACACCGGGGAGCTGTTTTTT
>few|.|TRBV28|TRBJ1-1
CASSLLGLGGNTEAFF
TGTGCCAGCAGTTTATTGGGTCTGGGGGGTAACACTGAAGCTTTCTTT
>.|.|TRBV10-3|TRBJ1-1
CAITTGGSGNTEAFF
TGTGCCATCACAACAGGAGGTTCCGGGAACACTGAAGCTTTCTTT
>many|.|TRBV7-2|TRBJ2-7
CASSLNQANEQYF
TGTGCCAGCAGCTTAAATCAGGCTAACGAGCAGTACTTC
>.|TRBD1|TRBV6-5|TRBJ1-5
CASSPQGGSNQPQHF
TGTGCCAGCAGTCCACAGGGGGGAAGCAATCAGCCCCAGCATTTT
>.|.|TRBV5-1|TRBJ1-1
CASSPGSERDTEAFF
TGCGCCAGCAGCCCCGGGTCAGAGCGAGACACTGAAGCTTTCTTT
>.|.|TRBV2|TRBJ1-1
CASSRQEMNTEAFF
TGTGCCAGCAGCCGACAGGAGATGAACACTGAAGCTTTCTTT
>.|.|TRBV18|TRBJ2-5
CASSPREQETQYF
TGTGCCAGCTCACCCAGGGAACAAGAGACCCAGTACTTC
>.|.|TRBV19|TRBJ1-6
CASSKADHSPLHF
TGTGCCAGTAGTAAAGCGGATCATTCACCCCTCCACTTT
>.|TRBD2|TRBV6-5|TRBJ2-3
CASSSHGTGGLDTQYF
TGTGCCAGCAGTTCCCACGGGACGGGGGGGTTGGATACGCAGTATTTT
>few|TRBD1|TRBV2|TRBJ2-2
CASRQGTTGELFF
TGTGCCAGCAGACAGGGGACCACCGGGGAGCTGTTTTTT
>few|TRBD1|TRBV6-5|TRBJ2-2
CASRPTGSNTGELFF
TGTGCCAGCAGGCCGACAGGGTCGAACACCGGGGAGCTGTTTTTT
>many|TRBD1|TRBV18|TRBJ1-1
CASSPAQGLNTEAFF
TGTGCCAGCTCACCCGCACAGGGGCTGAACACTGAAGCTTTCTTT
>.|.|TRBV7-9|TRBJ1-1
CASSDVSKGTEAFF
TGTGCCAGCAGCGACGTTTCAAAGGGCACTGAAGCTTTCTTT
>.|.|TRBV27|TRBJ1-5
CASTKGRGQPQHF
TGTGCCAGCACCAAGGGCAGGGGTCAGCCCCAGCATTTT
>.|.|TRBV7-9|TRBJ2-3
CASSSPGKDTQYF
TGTGCCAGCAGCTCCCCCGGGAAGGATACGCAGTATTTT